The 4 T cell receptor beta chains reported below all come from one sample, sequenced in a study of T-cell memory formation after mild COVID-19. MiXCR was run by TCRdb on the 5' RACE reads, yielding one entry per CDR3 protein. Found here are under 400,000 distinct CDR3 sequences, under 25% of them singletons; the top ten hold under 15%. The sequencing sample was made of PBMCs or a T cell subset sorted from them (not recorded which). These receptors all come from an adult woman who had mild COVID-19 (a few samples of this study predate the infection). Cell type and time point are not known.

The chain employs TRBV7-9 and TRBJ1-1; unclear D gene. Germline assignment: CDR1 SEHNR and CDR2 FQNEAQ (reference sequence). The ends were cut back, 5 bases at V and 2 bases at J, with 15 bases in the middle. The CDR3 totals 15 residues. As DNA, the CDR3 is TGTGCCAGCAGCATCCAAGTGTTCCTAAACACTGAAGCTTTCTTT. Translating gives CASSIQVFLNTEAFF. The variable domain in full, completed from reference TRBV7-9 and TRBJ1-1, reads DTGVSQNPRHKITKRGQNVTFRCDPISEHNRLYWYRQTLGQGPEFLTYFQNEAQLEKSRLLSDRFSAERPKGSFSTLEIQRTEQGDSAMYLCASSIQVFLNTEAFFGQGTRLTVV.

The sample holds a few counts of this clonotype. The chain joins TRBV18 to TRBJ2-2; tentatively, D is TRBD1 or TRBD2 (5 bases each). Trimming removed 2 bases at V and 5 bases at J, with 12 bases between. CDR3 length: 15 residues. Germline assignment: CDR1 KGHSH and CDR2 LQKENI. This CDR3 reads CASSPFSRETGELFF. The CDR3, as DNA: TGTGCCAGCTCACCATTTAGCAGGGAGACCGGGGAGCTGTTTTTT.

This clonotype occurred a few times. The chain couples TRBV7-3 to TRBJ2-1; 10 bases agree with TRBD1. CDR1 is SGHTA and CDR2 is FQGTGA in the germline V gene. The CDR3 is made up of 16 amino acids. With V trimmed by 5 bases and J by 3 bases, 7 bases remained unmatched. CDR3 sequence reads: CASSKGQGKDYNEQFF. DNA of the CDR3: TGTGCCAGCAGCAAGGGACAGGGGAAGGACTACAATGAGCAGTTCTTC.

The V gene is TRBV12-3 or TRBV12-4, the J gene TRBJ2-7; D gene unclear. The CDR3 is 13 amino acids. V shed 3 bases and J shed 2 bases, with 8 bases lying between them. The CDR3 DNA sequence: TGTGCCAGCAGTTTGGCGGCCCCCTACGAGCAGTACTTC. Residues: CASSLAAPYEQYF.